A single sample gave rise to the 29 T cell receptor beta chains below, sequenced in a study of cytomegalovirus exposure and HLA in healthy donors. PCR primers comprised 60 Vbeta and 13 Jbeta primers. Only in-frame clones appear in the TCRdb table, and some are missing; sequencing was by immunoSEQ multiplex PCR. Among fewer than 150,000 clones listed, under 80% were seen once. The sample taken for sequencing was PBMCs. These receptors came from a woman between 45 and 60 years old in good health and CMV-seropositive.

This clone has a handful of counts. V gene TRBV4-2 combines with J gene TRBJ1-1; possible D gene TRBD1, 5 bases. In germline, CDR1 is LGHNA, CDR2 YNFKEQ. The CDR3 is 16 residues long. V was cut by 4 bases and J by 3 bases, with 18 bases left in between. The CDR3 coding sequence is TGTGCCAGCAGCCCCACCGGGCAGGGCGGGGACACTGAAGCTTTCTTT. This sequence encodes CASSPTGQGGDTEAFF.

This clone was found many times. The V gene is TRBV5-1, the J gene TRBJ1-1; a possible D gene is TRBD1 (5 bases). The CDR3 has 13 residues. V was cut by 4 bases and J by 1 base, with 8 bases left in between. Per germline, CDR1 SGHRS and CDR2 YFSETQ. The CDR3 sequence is CASSPGQNTEAFF. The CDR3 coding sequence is TGCGCCAGCAGCCCCGGACAGAACACTGAAGCTTTCTTT.

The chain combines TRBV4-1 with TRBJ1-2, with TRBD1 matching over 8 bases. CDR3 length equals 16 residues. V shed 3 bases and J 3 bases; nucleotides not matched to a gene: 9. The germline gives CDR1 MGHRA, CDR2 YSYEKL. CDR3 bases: TGCGCCAGCAGCCAGACTGGGTCGGGACAGGACTATGGCTACACCTTC. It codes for CASSQTGSGQDYGYTF.

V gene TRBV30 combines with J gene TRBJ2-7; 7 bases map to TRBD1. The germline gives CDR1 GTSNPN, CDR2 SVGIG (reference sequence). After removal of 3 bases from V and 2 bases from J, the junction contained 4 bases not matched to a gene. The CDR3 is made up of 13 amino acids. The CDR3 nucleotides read TGTGCCTGGAGATTTCAGGGGGCCTACGAGCAGTACTTC. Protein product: CAWRFQGAYEQYF.

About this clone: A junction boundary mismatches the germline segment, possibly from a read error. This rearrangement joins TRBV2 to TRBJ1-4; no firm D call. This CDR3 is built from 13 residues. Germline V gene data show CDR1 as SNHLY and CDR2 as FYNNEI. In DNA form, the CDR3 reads TGTGCCAGCACTGAAGGAGGGTCCGAAAAACTGTTTTTT. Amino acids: CASTEGGSEKLFF.

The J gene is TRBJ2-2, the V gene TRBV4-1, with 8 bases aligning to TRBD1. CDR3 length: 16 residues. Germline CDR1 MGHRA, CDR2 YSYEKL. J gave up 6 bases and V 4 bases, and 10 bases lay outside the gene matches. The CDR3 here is CASSPGGWGEAGELFF. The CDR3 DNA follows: TGCGCCAGCAGCCCAGGGGGCTGGGGTGAGGCCGGGGAGCTGTTTTTT.

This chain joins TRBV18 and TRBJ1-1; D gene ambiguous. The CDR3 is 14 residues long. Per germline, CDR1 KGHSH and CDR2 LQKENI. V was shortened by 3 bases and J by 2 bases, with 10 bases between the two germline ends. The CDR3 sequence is CASSPGRANTEAFF. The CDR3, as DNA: TGTGCCAGCTCACCGGGCCGCGCTAACACTGAAGCTTTCTTT.

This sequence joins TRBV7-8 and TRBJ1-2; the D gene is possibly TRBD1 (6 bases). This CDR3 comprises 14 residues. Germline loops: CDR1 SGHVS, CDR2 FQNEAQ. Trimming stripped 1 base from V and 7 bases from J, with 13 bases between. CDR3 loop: CASSLETGIGGYTF. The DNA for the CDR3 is TGTGCCAGCAGCTTAGAAACAGGGATCGGTGGCTACACCTTC. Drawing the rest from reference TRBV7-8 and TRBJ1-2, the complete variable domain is GAGVSQSPRYKVAKRGQDVALRCDPISGHVSLFWYQQALGQGPEFLTYFQNEAQLDKSGLPSDRFFAERPEGSVSTLKIQRTQQEDSAVYLCASSLETGIGGYTFGSGTRLTVV.

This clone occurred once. CDR3 DNA sequence: TGTGCCAGCAGCTTTACCTTTACAGGGAACCAAGAGACCCAGTACTTC. Amino acid sequence: CASSFTFTGNQETQYF. V usage is TRBV11-3 and J usage is TRBJ2-5; a weak D match, TRBD1 (6 bases). Between the trimmed V and J ends, which lost 3 bases and 0 bases, there was a span of 14 bases. This CDR3 comprises 16 residues. CDR1 SGHNT and CDR2 YENEEA come from the germline V gene.

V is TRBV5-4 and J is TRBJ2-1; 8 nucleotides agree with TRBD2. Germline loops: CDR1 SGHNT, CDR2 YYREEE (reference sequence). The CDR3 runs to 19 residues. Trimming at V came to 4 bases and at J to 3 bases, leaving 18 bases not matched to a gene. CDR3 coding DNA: TGTGCCAGCAGCGGAGGGATCCCGGCGGGAGGAGTGAGCTACAATGAGCAGTTCTTC. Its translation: CASSGGIPAGGVSYNEQFF.

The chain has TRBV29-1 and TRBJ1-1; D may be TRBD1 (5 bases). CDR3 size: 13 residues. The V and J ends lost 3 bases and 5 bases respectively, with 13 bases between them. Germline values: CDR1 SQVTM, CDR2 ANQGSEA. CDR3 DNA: TGCAGCGTTGATAGGGGTCTCCGTACTGAAGCTTTCTTT. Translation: CSVDRGLRTEAFF. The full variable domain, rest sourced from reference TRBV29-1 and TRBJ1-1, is SAVISQKPSRDICQRGTSLTIQCQVDSQVTMMFWYRQQPGQSLTLIATANQGSEATYESGFVIDKFPISRPNLTFSTLTVSNMSPEDSSIYLCSVDRGLRTEAFFGQGTRLTVV.

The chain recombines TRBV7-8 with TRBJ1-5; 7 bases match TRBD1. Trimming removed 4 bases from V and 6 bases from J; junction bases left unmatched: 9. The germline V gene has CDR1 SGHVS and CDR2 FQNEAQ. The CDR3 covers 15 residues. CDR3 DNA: TGTGCCAGCAGCTCGGACGGACAGGTTACTCAGCCCCAGCATTTT. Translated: CASSSDGQVTQPQHF. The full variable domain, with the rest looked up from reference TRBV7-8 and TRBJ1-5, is GAGVSQSPRYKVAKRGQDVALRCDPISGHVSLFWYQQALGQGPEFLTYFQNEAQLDKSGLPSDRFFAERPEGSVSTLKIQRTQQEDSAVYLCASSSDGQVTQPQHFGDGTRLSIL.

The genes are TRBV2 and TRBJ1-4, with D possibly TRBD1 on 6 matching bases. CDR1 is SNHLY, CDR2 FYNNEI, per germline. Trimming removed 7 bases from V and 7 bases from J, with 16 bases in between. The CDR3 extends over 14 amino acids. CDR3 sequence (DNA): TGTGCCAGCACTCCGGGGGGGGCGGGTGAAAAACTGTTTTTT. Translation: CASTPGGAGEKLFF.

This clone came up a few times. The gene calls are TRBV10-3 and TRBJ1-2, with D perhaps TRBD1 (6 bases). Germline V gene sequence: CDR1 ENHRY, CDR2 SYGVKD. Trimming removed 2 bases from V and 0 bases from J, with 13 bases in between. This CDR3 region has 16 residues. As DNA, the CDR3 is TGTGCCATCAGTGAGCGGGGGGCAGGAGCTAACTATGGCTACACCTTC. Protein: CAISERGAGANYGYTF.

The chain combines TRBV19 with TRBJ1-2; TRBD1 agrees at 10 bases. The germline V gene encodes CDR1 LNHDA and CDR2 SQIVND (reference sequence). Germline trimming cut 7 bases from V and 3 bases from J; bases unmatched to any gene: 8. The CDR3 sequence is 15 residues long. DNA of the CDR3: TGTGCCAGTACCGAGGGACAGGGGACCTACTATGGCTACACCTTC. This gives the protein CASTEGQGTYYGYTF.

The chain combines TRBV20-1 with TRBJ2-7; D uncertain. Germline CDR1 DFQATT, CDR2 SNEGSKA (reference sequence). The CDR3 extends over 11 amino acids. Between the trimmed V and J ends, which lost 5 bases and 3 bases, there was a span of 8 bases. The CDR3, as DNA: TGCAGTGCTTCCGACTTCTACGAGCAGTACTTC. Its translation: CSASDFYEQYF.

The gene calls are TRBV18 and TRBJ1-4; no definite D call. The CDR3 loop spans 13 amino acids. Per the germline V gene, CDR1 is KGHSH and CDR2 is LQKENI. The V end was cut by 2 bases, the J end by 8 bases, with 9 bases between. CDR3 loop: CASSPTEEEKLFF. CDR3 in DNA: TGTGCCAGCTCACCAACCGAGGAGGAAAAACTGTTTTTT.

CDR3 sequence reads: CASSLDRYYEQYF. The CDR3 DNA sequence: TGTGCCAGCAGCTTGGACAGGTACTACGAGCAGTACTTC. The chain joins TRBV7-8 to TRBJ2-7; 7 nucleotides agree with TRBD1. Trimming cost V 3 bases and J 3 bases; bases outside gene matches: 2. The CDR3 has 13 amino acids. CDR1 is SGHVS, CDR2 FQNEAQ, per germline.

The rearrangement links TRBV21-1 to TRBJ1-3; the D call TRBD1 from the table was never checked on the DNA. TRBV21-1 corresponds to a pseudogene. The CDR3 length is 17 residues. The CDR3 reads CASSVSPGQSSGNTIYF. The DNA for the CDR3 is TGTGCCAGCAGCGTTTCTCCGGGACAGAGCTCTGGAAACACCATATATTTT.

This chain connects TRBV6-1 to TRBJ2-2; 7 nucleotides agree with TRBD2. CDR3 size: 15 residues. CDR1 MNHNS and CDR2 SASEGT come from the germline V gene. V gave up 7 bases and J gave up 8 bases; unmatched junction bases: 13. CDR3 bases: TGTGCCAGCACGGCCCTAGCGGTAGCAGGGGGGGAGCTGTTTTTT. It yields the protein CASTALAVAGGELFF.

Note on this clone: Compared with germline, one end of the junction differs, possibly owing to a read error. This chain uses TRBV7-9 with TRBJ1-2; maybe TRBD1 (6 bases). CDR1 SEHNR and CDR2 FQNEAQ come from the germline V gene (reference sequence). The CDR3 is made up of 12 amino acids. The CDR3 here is CSSSRGLLSYTF. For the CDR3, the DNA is TGTTCCAGCAGCAGGGGCCTCCTCAGCTACACCTTC.

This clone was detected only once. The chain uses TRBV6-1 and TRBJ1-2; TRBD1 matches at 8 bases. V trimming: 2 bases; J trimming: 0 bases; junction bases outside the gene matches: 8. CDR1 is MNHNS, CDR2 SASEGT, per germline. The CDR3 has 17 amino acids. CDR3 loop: CASSEKFGQGTNYGYTF. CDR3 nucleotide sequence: TGTGCCAGCAGTGAAAAGTTCGGACAGGGTACTAACTATGGCTACACCTTC.

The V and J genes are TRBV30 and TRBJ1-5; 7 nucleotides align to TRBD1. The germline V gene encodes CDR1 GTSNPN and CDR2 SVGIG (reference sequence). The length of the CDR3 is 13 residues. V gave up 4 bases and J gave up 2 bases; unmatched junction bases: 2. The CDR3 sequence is CAWNGQGNQPQHF. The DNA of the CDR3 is TGTGCCTGGAACGGACAGGGCAATCAGCCCCAGCATTTT.

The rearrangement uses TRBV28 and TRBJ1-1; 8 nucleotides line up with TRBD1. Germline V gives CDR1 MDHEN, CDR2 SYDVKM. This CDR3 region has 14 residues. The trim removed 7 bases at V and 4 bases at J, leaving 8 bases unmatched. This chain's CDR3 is CASTGGDRATEAFF. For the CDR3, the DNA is TGTGCCAGCACAGGGGGCGATCGGGCCACTGAAGCTTTCTTT.

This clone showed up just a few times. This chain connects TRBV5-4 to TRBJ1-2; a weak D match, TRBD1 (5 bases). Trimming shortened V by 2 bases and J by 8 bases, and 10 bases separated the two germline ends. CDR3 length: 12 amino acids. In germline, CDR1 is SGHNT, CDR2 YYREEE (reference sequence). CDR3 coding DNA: TGTGCCAGCAGCTTACCCCGGGGGGGCTACACCTTC. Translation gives CASSLPRGGYTF. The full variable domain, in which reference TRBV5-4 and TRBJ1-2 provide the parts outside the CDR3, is ETGVTQSPTHLIKTRGQQVTLRCSSQSGHNTVSWYQQALGQGPQFIFQYYREEENGRGNFPPRFSGLQFPNYSSELNVNALELDDSALYLCASSLPRGGYTFGSGTRLTVV.

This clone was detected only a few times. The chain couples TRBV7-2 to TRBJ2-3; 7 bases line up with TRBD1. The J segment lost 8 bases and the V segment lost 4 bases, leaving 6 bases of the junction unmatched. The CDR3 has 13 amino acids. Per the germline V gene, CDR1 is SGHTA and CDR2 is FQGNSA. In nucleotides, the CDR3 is TGTGCCAGCAGCTCAGAGGGGGCCGGTACGCAGTATTTT. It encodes CASSSEGAGTQYF.

The CDR3 sequence is CAYRRTSGGLNTGELFF. The CDR3 coding sequence is TGTGCCTACCGGAGGACTAGCGGGGGACTGAACACCGGGGAGCTGTTTTTT. V gene TRBV30 combines with J gene TRBJ2-2, with 13 bases that match TRBD2. CDR1 GTSNPN and CDR2 SVGIG come from the germline V gene (reference sequence). The CDR3 runs to 17 residues. Germline trimming cut 7 bases from V and 1 base from J; bases unmatched to any gene: 9.

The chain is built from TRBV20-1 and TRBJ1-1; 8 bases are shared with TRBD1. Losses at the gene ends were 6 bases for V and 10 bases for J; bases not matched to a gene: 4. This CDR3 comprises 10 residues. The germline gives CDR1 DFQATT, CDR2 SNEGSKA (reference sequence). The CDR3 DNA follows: TGCAGTGCCCAAACAGGGGGAGCTTTCTTT. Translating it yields CSAQTGGAFF.

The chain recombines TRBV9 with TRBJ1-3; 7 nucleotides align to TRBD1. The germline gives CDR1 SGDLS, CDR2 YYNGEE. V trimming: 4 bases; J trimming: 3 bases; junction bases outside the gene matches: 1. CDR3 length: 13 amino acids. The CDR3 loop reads CASSTGDGNTIYF. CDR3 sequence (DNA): TGTGCCAGCAGCACAGGGGATGGAAACACCATATATTTT. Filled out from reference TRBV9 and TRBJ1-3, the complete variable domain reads DSGVTQTPKHLITATGQRVTLRCSPRSGDLSVYWYQQSLDQGLQFLIQYYNGEERAKGNILERFSAQQFPDLHSELNLSSLELGDSALYFCASSTGDGNTIYFGEGSWLTVV.